A single sample is the source of the 15 T cell receptor beta chains below, sequenced in a study of T cell changes during pregnancy in multiple sclerosis. Repertoires were generated with immunoSEQ multiplex PCR, while TCRdb's copy carries only in-frame clones and drops some. This sample carries roughly 52,000 clones, around 90% of them seen once, and the ten largest clones take roughly 0.54%. The specimen was CD4+ T cells from peripheral blood mononuclear cells, collected in the first trimester of pregnancy. The receptor source for this set is a female donor with multiple sclerosis, enrolled in a pregnancy study.

V usage is TRBV9 and J usage is TRBJ2-2; no reliable D call. Germline V CDR1 and CDR2: SGDLS, YYNGEE. This CDR3 comprises 15 residues. With 0 bases removed from V and 2 bases from J, the gap between germline ends came to 8 bases. In nucleotides, the CDR3 is TGTGCCAGCAGCGTAGTACAGTTTAACACCGGGGAGCTGTTTTTT. Translating it yields CASSVVQFNTGELFF. Complete variable domain (other parts from reference TRBV9 and TRBJ2-2): DSGVTQTPKHLITATGQRVTLRCSPRSGDLSVYWYQQSLDQGLQFLIQYYNGEERAKGNILERFSAQQFPDLHSELNLSSLELGDSALYFCASSVVQFNTGELFFGEGSRLTVL.

The chain has TRBV11-2 and TRBJ2-1, with D perhaps matching TRBD1 (5 bases). Trimming removed 4 bases from V and 7 bases from J, with 14 bases in between. The CDR3 loop spans 14 amino acids. The germline CDR1 and CDR2 sequences are SGHAT and FQNNGV. CDR3 residues: CASSSPGFPNEQFF. The CDR3 region has the DNA TGTGCCAGCAGCTCCCCAGGGTTTCCGAATGAGCAGTTCTTC.

The chain employs TRBV6-7 and TRBJ2-5; 12 positions match TRBD1. TRBV6-7 falls under the ORF class, with uncertain function. With 10 bases clipped from V and 0 bases from J, the junction kept 12 bases outside the gene matches. The CDR3 totals 17 residues. This chain's CDR3 is CATLRDRGPKNQETQYF. CDR3 nucleotides: TGTGCCACCCTCCGGGACAGGGGGCCCAAAAACCAAGAGACCCAGTACTTC.

The genes are TRBV7-9 and TRBJ2-5, with a possible D match to TRBD1 (6 bases). The CDR3 runs 15 residues. Trimming stripped 0 bases from V and 3 bases from J, with 11 bases between. Germline V gives CDR1 SEHNR, CDR2 FQNEAQ (reference sequence). CDR3 in amino acids: CASSLATGLKETQYF. CDR3 bases: TGTGCCAGCAGCTTAGCGACAGGATTAAAAGAGACCCAGTACTTC.

The rearrangement links TRBV18 to TRBJ2-7; 15 bases are shared with TRBD2. V was pared by 2 bases and J by 4 bases, with 0 bases of the junction left unmatched. CDR1 and CDR2 from the germline V gene are KGHSH and LQKENI. The length of the CDR3 is 15 residues. The CDR3: CASSPGLAGGYEQYF. As DNA, the CDR3 is TGTGCCAGCTCACCAGGACTAGCGGGAGGGTACGAGCAGTACTTC.

Written as DNA, the CDR3 is TGCGCCAGCAGCTTGCCGGGACAGGGAAATTCACCCCTCCACTTT. Its protein product is CASSLPGQGNSPLHF. The gene calls are TRBV5-1 and TRBJ1-6; TRBD1 agrees at 9 bases. The CDR3 covers 15 residues. Trimming cost V 1 base and J 7 bases; bases outside gene matches: 3. Germline V CDR1 and CDR2: SGHRS, YFSETQ.

J is TRBJ1-1 and V is TRBV9, with 8 bases lining up with TRBD1. Germline assignment: CDR1 SGDLS and CDR2 YYNGEE. Trimming took 1 base from V and 4 from J; bases not matched to a gene: 3. The CDR3 is made up of 14 amino acids. The CDR3 loop is CASSVSDRATEAFF. As DNA, the CDR3 is TGTGCCAGCAGCGTATCGGACAGGGCCACTGAAGCTTTCTTT.

The chain combines TRBV19 with TRBJ2-1; 16 bases match TRBD2. Germline CDR1 reads LNHDA; CDR2 reads SQIVND (reference sequence). Trimming took 2 bases from V and 8 from J; bases not matched to a gene: 9. The CDR3 spans 18 residues. The CDR3 DNA follows: TGTGCCAGTAGTATACTCCAAGGGACTAGCGGGAGGGCCGATGAGCAGTTCTTC. It codes for CASSILQGTSGRADEQFF.

The chain combines TRBV30 with TRBJ2-7; 15 bases are shared with TRBD2. V lost 0 bases and J lost 4; bases outside the gene matches: 13. Per the germline V gene, CDR1 is GTSNPN and CDR2 is SVGIG (reference sequence). The CDR3 runs to 19 residues. The DNA for the CDR3 is TGTGCCTGGAGTGTCTATAGGAGGACTAGCGGGAGGGCCAGGTACGAGCAGTACTTC. It translates to CAWSVYRRTSGRARYEQYF.

This sequence joins TRBV6-6 and TRBJ1-5, with D perhaps matching TRBD1 (6 bases). The CDR3 extends over 14 amino acids. V was pared by 4 bases and J by 4 bases, with 11 bases between. Germline V CDR1 and CDR2: MNHNY, SVGAGI (reference sequence). As DNA, the CDR3 is TGTGCCAGCAGTTCGTATCAGGGGAATCAGCCCCAGCATTTT. Encoded protein: CASSSYQGNQPQHF.

The V and J genes are TRBV7-3 and TRBJ2-2; possibly TRBD2 for D (5 bases). The CDR3 runs to 15 residues. Between the trimmed V and J ends, which lost 2 bases and 1 base, there was a span of 8 bases. Germline CDR1 SGHTA, CDR2 FQGTGA. CDR3 in amino acids: CASSLAGMNTGELFF. In DNA, the CDR3 is TGTGCCAGCAGCTTAGCGGGCATGAACACCGGGGAGCTGTTTTTT.

The table lists this clone with a few counts. The chain couples TRBV6-6 to TRBJ2-3, with 10 nucleotides matching TRBD1. The CDR3 loop spans 16 amino acids. The germline gives CDR1 MNHNY, CDR2 SVGAGI (reference sequence). J was trimmed by 1 base and V by 2 bases; bases with no gene match: 3. For the CDR3, the DNA is TGTGCCAGCAGTTACACGACAGGGGGCGGCACAGATACGCAGTATTTT. Translating gives CASSYTTGGGTDTQYF.

J is TRBJ1-2 and V is TRBV7-8, with D perhaps matching TRBD1 (5 bases). This CDR3 spans 14 amino acids. V gave up 0 bases and J gave up 4 bases, with 9 bases separating them. Germline lookup yields CDR1 SGHVS and CDR2 FQNEAQ. CDR3 sequence: CASSLAGPLYGYTF. The CDR3 nucleotides are TGTGCCAGCAGCTTAGCGGGGCCGCTCTATGGCTACACCTTC.

The chain combines TRBV9 with TRBJ2-3, with 10 bases lining up with TRBD2. With V trimmed by 5 bases and J by 1 base, 4 bases remained unmatched. The length of the CDR3 is 15 residues. The germline gives CDR1 SGDLS, CDR2 YYNGEE. The CDR3 bases are TGTGCCAGCAGTCCTAGCGGGAGAGGCACAGATACGCAGTATTTT. Its translation is CASSPSGRGTDTQYF. The whole variable domain, remainder taken from reference TRBV9 and TRBJ2-3, is DSGVTQTPKHLITATGQRVTLRCSPRSGDLSVYWYQQSLDQGLQFLIQYYNGEERAKGNILERFSAQQFPDLHSELNLSSLELGDSALYFCASSPSGRGTDTQYFGPGTRLTVL.

V and J are TRBV4-3 and TRBJ1-4; TRBD1 matches at 7 bases. CDR3 length: 15 amino acids. The trim removed 0 bases at V and 3 bases at J, leaving 1 base unmatched. CDR1 and CDR2 from the germline V gene are LGHNA and YSLEER. CDR3 bases: TGCGCCAGCAGCCAAGATCAGGGGGCTAATGAAAAACTGTTTTTT. Translating it yields CASSQDQGANEKLFF.